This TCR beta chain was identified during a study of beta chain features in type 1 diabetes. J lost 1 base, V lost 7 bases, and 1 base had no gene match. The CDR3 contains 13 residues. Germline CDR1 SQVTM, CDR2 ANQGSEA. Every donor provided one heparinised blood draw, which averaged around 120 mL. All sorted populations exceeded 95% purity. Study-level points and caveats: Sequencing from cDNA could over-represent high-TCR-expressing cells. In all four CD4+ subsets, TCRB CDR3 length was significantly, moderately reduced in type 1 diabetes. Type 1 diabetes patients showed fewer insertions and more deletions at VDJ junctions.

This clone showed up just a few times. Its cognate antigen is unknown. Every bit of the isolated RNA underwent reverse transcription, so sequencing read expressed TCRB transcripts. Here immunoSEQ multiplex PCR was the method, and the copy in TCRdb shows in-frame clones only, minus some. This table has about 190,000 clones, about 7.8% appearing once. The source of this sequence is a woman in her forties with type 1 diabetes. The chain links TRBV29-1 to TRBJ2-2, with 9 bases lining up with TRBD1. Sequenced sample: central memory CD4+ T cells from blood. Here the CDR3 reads CSGGQGNTGELFF. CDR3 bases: TGCAGCGGGGGACAGGGGAACACCGGGGAGCTGTTTTTT.